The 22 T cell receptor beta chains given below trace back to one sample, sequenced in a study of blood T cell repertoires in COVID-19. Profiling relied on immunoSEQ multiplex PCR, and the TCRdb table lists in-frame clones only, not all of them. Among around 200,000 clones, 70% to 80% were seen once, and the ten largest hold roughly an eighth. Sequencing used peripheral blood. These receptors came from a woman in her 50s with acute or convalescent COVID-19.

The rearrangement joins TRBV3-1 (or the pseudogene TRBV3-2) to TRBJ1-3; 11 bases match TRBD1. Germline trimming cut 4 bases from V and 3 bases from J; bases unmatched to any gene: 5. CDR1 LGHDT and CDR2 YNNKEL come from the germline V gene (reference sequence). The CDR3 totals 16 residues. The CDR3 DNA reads TGTGCCAGCAGCCCTTTGGGGACAGGGGGTGGAAACACCATATATTTT. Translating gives CASSPLGTGGGNTIYF.

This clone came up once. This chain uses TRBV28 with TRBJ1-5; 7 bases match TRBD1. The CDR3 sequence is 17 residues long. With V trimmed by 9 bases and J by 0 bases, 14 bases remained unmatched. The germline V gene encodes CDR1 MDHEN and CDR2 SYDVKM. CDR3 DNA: TGTGCCAGTATCGGGACAGAATTCTATATTAGCAATCAGCCCCAGCATTTT. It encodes CASIGTEFYISNQPQHF.

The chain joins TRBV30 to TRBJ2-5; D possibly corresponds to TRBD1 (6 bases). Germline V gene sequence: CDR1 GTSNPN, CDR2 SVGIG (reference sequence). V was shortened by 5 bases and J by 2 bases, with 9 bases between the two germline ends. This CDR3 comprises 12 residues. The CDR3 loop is CAWDTGQETQYF. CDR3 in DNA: TGTGCCTGGGATACAGGGCAAGAGACCCAGTACTTC.

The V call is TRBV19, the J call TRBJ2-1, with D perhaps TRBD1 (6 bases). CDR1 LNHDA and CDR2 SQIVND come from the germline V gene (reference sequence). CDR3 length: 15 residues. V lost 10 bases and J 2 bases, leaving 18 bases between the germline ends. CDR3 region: CATEKEWGPYNEQFF. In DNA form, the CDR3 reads TGTGCCACCGAGAAGGAGTGGGGGCCCTACAATGAGCAGTTCTTC.

The CDR3 DNA follows: TGTGCCAGCAGCCTCGACAGGGATGTTGGAGGCTACACCTTC. Its protein is CASSLDRDVGGYTF. V gene TRBV11-2 combines with J gene TRBJ1-2; TRBD1 aligns across 7 bases. Germline assignment: CDR1 SGHAT and CDR2 FQNNGV. V gave up 5 bases and J gave up 8 bases; unmatched junction bases: 11. The CDR3 loop spans 14 amino acids.

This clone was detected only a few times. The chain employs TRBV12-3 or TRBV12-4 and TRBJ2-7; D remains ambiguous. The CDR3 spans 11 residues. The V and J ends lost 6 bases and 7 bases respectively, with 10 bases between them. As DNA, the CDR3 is TGTGCCAGCAGCCCGGTAGCAGAGCAGTACTTC. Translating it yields CASSPVAEQYF.

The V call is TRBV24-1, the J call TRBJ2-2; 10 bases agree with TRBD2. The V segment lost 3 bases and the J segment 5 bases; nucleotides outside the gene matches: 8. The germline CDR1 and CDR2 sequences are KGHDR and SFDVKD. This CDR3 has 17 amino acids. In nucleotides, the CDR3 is TGTGCCACCAGTGATCCGTCGACTAGCGGGCATACCGGGGAGCTGTTTTTT. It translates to CATSDPSTSGHTGELFF.

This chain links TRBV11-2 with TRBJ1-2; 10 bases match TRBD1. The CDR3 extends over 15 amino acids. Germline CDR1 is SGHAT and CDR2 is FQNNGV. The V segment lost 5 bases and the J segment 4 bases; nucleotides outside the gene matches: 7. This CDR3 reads CASSTDRGLSYGYTF. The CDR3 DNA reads TGTGCCAGCAGCACTGACAGGGGGCTTAGCTATGGCTACACCTTC.

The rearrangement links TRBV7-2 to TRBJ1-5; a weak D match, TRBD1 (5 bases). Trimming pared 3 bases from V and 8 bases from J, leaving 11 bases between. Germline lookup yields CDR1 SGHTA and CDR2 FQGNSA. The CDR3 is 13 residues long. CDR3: CASSLRGDEPQHF. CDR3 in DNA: TGTGCCAGCAGCTTGCGGGGGGACGAGCCCCAGCATTTT.

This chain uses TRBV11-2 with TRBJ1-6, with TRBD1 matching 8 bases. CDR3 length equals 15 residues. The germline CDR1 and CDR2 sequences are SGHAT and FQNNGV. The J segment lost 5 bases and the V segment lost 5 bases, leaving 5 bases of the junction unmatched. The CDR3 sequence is CASSHTGGDNSPLHF. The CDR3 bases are TGTGCCAGCAGCCACACAGGGGGGGATAATTCACCCCTCCACTTT.

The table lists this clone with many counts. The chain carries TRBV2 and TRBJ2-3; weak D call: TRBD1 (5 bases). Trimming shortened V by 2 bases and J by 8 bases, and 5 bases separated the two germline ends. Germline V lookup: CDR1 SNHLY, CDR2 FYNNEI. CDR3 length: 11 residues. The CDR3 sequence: CASSEQGTQYF. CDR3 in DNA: TGTGCCAGCAGTGAACAGGGTACGCAGTATTTT.

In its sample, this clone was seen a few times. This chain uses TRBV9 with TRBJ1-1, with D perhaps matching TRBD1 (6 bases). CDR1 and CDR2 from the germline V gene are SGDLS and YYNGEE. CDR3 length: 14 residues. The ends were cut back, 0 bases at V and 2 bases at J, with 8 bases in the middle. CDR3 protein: CASSVVQGNTEAFF. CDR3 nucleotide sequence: TGTGCCAGCAGCGTAGTACAGGGAAACACTGAAGCTTTCTTT.

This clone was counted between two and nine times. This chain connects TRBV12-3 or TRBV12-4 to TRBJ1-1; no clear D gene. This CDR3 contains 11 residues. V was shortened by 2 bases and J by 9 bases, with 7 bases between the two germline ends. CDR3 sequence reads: CASSLHSKAFF. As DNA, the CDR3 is TGTGCCAGCAGTTTACACAGCAAAGCTTTCTTT.

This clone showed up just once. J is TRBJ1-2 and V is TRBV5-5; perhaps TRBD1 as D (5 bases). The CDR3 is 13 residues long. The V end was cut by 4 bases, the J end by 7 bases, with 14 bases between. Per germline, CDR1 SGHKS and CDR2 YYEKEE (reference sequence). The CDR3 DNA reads TGTGCCAGCAGCCCCGATCGGGGGTTTGGCTACACCTTC. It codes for CASSPDRGFGYTF.

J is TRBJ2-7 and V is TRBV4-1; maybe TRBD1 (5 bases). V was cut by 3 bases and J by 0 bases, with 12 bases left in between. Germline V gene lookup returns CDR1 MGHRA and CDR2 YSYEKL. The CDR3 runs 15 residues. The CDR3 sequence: CASSQADDSSYEQYF. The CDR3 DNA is TGCGCCAGCAGCCAGGCTGACGACAGCTCCTACGAGCAGTACTTC.

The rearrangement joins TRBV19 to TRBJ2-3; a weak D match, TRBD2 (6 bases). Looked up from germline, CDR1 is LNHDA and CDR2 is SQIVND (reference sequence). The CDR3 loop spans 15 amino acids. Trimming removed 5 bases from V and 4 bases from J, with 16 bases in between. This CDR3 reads CASSLLAPRADTQYF. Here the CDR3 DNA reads TGTGCCAGTAGTTTACTAGCCCCTAGAGCAGATACGCAGTATTTT.

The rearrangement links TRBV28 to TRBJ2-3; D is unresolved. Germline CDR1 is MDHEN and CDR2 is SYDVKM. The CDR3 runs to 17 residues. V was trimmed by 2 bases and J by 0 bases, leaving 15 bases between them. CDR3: CASSLQSASASTDTQYF. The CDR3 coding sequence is TGTGCCAGCAGTTTACAATCGGCCAGCGCTAGCACAGATACGCAGTATTTT.

CDR3 nucleotides: TGCGCCAGCAGCCAAGTAAACGTAGCGGGGGGCTACAATGAGCAGTTCTTC. Protein product: CASSQVNVAGGYNEQFF. The chain recombines TRBV4-3 with TRBJ2-1; 10 nucleotides match TRBD2. J lost 3 bases, V lost 1 base, and 6 bases had no gene match. CDR1 is LGHNA, CDR2 YSLEER, per germline. This CDR3 contains 17 residues.

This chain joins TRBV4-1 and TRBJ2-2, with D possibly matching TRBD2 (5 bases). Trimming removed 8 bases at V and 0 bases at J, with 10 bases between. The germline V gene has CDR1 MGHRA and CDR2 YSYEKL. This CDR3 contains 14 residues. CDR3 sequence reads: CASEGYSNTGELFF. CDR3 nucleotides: TGCGCCAGCGAGGGCTATTCGAACACCGGGGAGCTGTTTTTT.

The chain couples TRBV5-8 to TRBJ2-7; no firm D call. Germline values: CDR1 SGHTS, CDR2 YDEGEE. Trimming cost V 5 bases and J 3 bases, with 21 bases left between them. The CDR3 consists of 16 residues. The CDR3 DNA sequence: TGTGCCAGCAGTTCCAGGCCCTCAGCAGGAAACTACGAGCAGTACTTC. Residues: CASSSRPSAGNYEQYF.

CDR3 sequence (DNA): TGCAGCGTTACGGGACAGCCTTACGAGCAGTACTTC. It is translated as CSVTGQPYEQYF. V gene TRBV29-1 combines with J gene TRBJ2-7, with 7 bases matching TRBD1. The CDR3 sequence is 12 residues long. J was trimmed by 4 bases and V by 5 bases; bases with no gene match: 5. Looked up from germline, CDR1 is SQVTM and CDR2 is ANQGSEA.

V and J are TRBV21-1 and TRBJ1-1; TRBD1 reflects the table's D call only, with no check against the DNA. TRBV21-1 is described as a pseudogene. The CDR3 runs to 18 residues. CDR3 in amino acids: CASLAKVLGQEQNTEAFF. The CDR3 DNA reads TGTGCCAGCCTTGCTAAGGTCCTAGGACAGGAGCAGAACACTGAAGCTTTCTTT.